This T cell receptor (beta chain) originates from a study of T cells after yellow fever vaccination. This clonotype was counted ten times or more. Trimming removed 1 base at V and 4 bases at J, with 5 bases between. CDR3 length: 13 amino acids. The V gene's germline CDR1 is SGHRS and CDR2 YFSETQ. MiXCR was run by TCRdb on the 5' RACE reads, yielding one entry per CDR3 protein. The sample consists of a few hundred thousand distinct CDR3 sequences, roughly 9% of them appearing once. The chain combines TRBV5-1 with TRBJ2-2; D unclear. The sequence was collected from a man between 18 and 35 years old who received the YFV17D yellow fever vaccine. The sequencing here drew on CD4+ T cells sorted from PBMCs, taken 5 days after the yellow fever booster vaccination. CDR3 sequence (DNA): TGCGCCAGCAGCTTGATACCCACCGGGGAGCTGTTTTTT. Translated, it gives CASSLIPTGELFF.